One T cell receptor (beta chain) is described in this entry. What it recognizes is unknown. Sequencing was performed with immunoSEQ multiplex PCR; in TCRdb, only in-frame clones are kept and a portion is missing. The data show 100,000 to 120,000 clones, with just under 95% seen just once and around 0.49% held by the top ten. The sample originates from a study of graft-versus-host responses after intestinal transplantation. At the level of the study: Recipients got multivisceral, liver-intestinal, or isolated intestinal transplants. Tacrolimus plus steroids were given to all recipients for around three years, preceded by anti-thymocyte globulin induction. Broader study findings: Peak circulating GvH clone levels tracked with early post-transplant HvG declines. Recipient-marrow GvH clones were detected, some having first appeared in ileum or blood.

The sequence was collected from a human donor who received an intestinal transplant. Sequenced here: unstimulated CD8+ T cells sorted from spleen or lymph node cells, sampled before intestinal transplant.

As DNA, the CDR3 is TGTGCCAGCAGCACTGGACTAGCGGACTACGAGCAGTACTTC. It is translated as CASSTGLADYEQYF. The V gene is TRBV7-9, the J gene TRBJ2-7, with 10 bases that match TRBD2. Germline-derived CDR1 and CDR2 are SEHNR and FQNEAQ (reference sequence). V lost 5 bases to trimming and J lost 3 bases; unmatched junction nucleotides: 4. The CDR3 consists of 14 residues. Looking up the rest from reference TRBV7-9 and TRBJ2-7 gives the full variable domain: DTGVSQNPRHKITKRGQNVTFRCDPISEHNRLYWYRQTLGQGPEFLTYFQNEAQLEKSRLLSDRFSAERPKGSFSTLEIQRTEQGDSAMYLCASSTGLADYEQYFGPGTRLTVT.